These 2 T cell receptor beta chains were sequenced from one sample in a study of blood T cell repertoires in COVID-19. Only in-frame clones appear in the TCRdb table, and some are missing; sequencing was by immunoSEQ multiplex PCR. The sample holds about 190,000 clones, approximately 82% seen once. Sequencing used PBMCs or T cells enriched from blood (not recorded which). Receptor source: an older woman with acute COVID-19.

The chain carries TRBV28 and TRBJ1-1, with a possible D match to TRBD1 (5 bases). V was pared by 6 bases and J by 1 base, with 9 bases between. There are 13 residues in the CDR3. Germline V gene lookup returns CDR1 MDHEN and CDR2 SYDVKM. CDR3: CASSTGQNTEAFF. CDR3 sequence (DNA): TGTGCCAGCAGCACCGGACAGAACACTGAAGCTTTCTTT.

The V call is TRBV7-2, the J call TRBJ2-3, with D tentatively TRBD1 (6 bases). The length of the CDR3 is 15 residues. CDR1 and CDR2 (germline): SGHTA, FQGNSA. Trimming took 5 bases from V and 4 from J, leaving 16 bases between them. The CDR3: CASSRTGQLADTQYF. In DNA form, the CDR3 reads TGTGCCAGCAGCAGGACGGGACAATTGGCAGATACGCAGTATTTT.